This is a list of T cell receptor beta chains from one sample in a study of OX40 agonist ivuxolimab in advanced cancers. Some clones are missing from TCRdb's copy, which holds only in-frame ones; the method was immunoSEQ multiplex PCR. The sample records over 150,000 clones, under 95% being singletons. The sequencing here drew on CD4+ or CD8+ T cells sorted from blood, taken in a trial of the OX40 agonist ivuxolimab. The source of these receptors is an adult with an advanced solid tumor such as melanoma, head and neck, liver or kidney cancer. CDR3s leave out the opening cysteine and the closing phenylalanine or tryptophan. A D gene is named only where the DNA matches it firmly.

NA	TRBV2	TRBJ1-6	ASKIPTGPNSPLH
TRBD1	TRBV7-9	TRBJ2-1	ASTPTGTGGNEQF
TRBD2	TRBV7-7	TRBJ2-5	ASSPRAAGGETQY
NA	TRBV15	TRBJ2-7	ATSRTGRASEQY
NA	TRBV7-2	TRBJ1-2	ASGDYGYT
TRBD2	TRBV6-1	TRBJ2-3	ASSDHSGSGSDTQY
NA	TRBV7-2	TRBJ1-3	ASSGRTGPGNTIY
NA	TRBV7-2	TRBJ2-7	ASSLIYEQY
TRBD1	TRBV10-3	TRBJ1-1	AIRGDRENTEAF
NA	TRBV5-5	TRBJ1-1	ASSLVGITEAF
NA	TRBV6-1	TRBJ1-3	ASTGTGNTIY
TRBD1	TRBV4-3	TRBJ2-1	ASSQDIRSGDRGRGEQF
TRBD2	TRBV7-8	TRBJ2-1	ASSSKGRGSSYNEQF
TRBD2	TRBV28	TRBJ2-4	ASSLTGLAGVKNIQY
NA	TRBV7-2	TRBJ2-4	ASSLASGVNIQY
NA	TRBV6-1	TRBJ2-3	ASSAQGTTDTQY
NA	TRBV7-9	TRBJ1-2	ASSSEGYGYT
NA	TRBV7-9	TRBJ1-3	ASSPRLIYSGNTIY
NA	TRBV5-1	TRBJ2-1	ASSLVGESYNEQF
TRBD2	TRBV6-5	TRBJ2-3	ASGTSGGYPQRQY
NA	TRBV27	TRBJ1-1	ASSSTAGTAMNTEAF
NA	TRBV6-5	TRBJ1-1	ASSFMGDTEAF
NA	TRBV7-9	TRBJ1-1	ASSLAFQGRNTEAF
NA	TRBV18	TRBJ1-3	ASSTRRNTIY
TRBD1	TRBV10-3	TRBJ2-7	AISESSTGGYEQY
TRBD2	TRBV5-1	TRBJ2-3	ASSLGFGGGSTDTQY
NA	TRBV9	TRBJ1-1	ASSVAGPLRWGVAF
NA	TRBV7-9	TRBJ1-4	ASSLGRGPSEKLF
NA	TRBV7-2	TRBJ1-2	ASSLEAHYGYT
NA	TRBV7-9	TRBJ1-1	ASLNTEAF
NA	TRBV5-6	TRBJ1-3	ASSFSPNGNTIY
NA	TRBV5-1	TRBJ2-4	ASSSTFSGAKNIQY
NA	TRBV7-2	TRBJ2-1	ASSFGPGAGSYNEQF
TRBD2	TRBV7-3	TRBJ2-7	ASSSRGGAGGSRTYEQY
NA	TRBV4-1	TRBJ1-4	ASSQVGTTNEKLF
NA	TRBV12-5	TRBJ2-2	ASGLGQPDTGELF
NA	TRBV5-1	TRBJ1-5	ASSLEGFNQPQH
NA	TRBV9	TRBJ1-1	ASSKSTGWASNTEAF
TRBD2	TRBV28	TRBJ2-5	ASRQTIPRTSGSSLETQY
NA	TRBV28	TRBJ2-3	ASTISGAHADTQY
NA	TRBV7-2	TRBJ2-7	ASSSRQQGGNFYEQY
TRBD2	TRBV7-3	TRBJ2-1	ASSTLAGGYNEQF
TRBD2	TRBV7-9	TRBJ2-2	ASGPSGPGGELF
TRBD2	TRBV5-4	TRBJ2-1	ASSLRAGGPGNEQF
TRBD2	TRBV5-6	TRBJ2-1	ASSLPTSGRYNEQF
NA	TRBV28	TRBJ1-4	ASSLQGTATNEKLF
TRBD2	TRBV11-3	TRBJ2-7	ASSLGLAASYEQY
NA	TRBV5-6	TRBJ2-4	ASSFTGRGNIQY
TRBD1	TRBV14	TRBJ1-1	ASSQGQNSEAF
NA	TRBV4-3	TRBJ2-1	ASSQAPFPNEQF
TRBD1	TRBV5-1	TRBJ1-4	ASSDRTGRNEKLF
NA	TRBV5-1	TRBJ1-2	ASSPQPTVGLNYGYT
NA	TRBV21-1	TRBJ1-3	ASSKGGRLNSGNTIY
TRBD1	TRBV23-1	TRBJ2-5	ASSQRDSQETQY
NA	TRBV28	TRBJ1-5	ASSSPPTDQH